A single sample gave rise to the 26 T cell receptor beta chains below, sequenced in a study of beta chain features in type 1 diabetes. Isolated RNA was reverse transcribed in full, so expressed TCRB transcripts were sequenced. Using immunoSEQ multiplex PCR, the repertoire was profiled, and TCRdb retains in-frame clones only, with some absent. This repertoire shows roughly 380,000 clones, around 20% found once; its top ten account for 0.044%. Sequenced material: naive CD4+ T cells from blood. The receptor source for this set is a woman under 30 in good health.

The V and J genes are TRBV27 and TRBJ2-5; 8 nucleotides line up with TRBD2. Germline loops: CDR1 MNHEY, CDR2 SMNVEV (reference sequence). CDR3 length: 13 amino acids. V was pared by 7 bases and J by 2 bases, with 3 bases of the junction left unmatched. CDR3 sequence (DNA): TGTGCCAGCAAGCTAGCGGGTCAAGAGACCCAGTACTTC. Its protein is CASKLAGQETQYF.

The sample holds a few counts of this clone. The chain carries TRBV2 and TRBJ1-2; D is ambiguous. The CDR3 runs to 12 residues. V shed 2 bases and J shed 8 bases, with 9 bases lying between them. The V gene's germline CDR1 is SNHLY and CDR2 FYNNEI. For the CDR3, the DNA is TGTGCCAGCAGTGAAAATCTAGGCGGCTACACCTTC. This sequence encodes CASSENLGGYTF.

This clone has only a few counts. The CDR3 is CASSAHPLAVYNEQFF. CDR3 sequence (DNA): TGTGCCAGCAGCGCCCACCCGTTAGCGGTGTACAATGAGCAGTTCTTC. V is TRBV7-2 and J is TRBJ2-1; D might be TRBD2 (6 bases). This CDR3 is built from 16 residues. Germline V lookup: CDR1 SGHTA, CDR2 FQGNSA. The V gene lost 5 bases and the J gene lost 4 bases, with 18 bases spanning the gap.

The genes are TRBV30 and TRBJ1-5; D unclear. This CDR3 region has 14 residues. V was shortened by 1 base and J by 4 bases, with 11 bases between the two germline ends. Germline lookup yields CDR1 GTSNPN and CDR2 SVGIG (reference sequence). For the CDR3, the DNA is TGTGCCTGGAGTGACCGACTGACTAATCAGCCCCAGCATTTT. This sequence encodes CAWSDRLTNQPQHF.

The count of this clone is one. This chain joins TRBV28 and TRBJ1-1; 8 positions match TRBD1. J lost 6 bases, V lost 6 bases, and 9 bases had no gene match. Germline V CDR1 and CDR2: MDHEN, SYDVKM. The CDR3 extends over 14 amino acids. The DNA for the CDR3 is TGTGCCAGCAGCACATCAGGGGGCAACGCTGAAGCTTTCTTT. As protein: CASSTSGGNAEAFF.

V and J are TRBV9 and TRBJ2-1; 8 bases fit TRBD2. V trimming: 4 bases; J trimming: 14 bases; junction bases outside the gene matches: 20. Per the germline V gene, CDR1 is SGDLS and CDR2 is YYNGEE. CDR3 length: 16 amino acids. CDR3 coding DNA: TGTGCCAGCAGCCCCTTAGGAGCGGGAGTAGGGAGTTTGGAGTTCTTC. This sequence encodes CASSPLGAGVGSLEFF.

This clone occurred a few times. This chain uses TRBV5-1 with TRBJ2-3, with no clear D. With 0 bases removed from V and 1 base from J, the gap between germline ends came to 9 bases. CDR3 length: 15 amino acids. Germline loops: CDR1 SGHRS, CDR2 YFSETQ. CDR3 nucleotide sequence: TGCGCCAGCAGCTTGGAACAGTTGGGCACAGATACGCAGTATTTT. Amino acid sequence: CASSLEQLGTDTQYF.

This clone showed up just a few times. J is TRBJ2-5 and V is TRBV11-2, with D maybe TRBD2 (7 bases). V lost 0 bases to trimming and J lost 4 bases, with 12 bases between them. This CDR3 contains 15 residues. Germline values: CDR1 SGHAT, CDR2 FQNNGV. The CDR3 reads CASSLEGGAAETQYF. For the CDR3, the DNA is TGTGCCAGCAGCTTAGAAGGGGGGGCCGCAGAGACCCAGTACTTC. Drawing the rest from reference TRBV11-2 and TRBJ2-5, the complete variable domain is EAGVAQSPRYKIIEKRQSVAFWCNPISGHATLYWYQQILGQGPKLLIQFQNNGVVDDSQLPKDRFSAERLKGVDSTLKIQPAKLEDSAVYLCASSLEGGAAETQYFGPGTRLLVL.

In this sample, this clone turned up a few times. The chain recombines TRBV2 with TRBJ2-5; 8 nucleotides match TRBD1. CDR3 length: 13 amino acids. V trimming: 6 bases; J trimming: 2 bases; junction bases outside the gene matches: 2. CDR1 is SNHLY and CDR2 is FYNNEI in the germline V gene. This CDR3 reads CASRGTGQETQYF. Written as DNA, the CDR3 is TGTGCCAGCAGGGGGACAGGTCAAGAGACCCAGTACTTC.

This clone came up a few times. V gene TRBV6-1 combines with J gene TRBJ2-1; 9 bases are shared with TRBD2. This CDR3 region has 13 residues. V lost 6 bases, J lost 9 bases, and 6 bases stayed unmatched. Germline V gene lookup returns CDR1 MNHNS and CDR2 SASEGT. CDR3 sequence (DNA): TGTGCCAGCAGGACTAGCGGAGGGGTTGAGCAGTTCTTC. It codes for CASRTSGGVEQFF.

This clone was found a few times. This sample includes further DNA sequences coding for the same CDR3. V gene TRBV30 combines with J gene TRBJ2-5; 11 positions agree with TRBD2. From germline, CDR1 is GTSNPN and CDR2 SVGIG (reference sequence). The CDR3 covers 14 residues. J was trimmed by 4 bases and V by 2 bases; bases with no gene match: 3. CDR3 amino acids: CAWSRLAGRETQYF. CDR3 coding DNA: TGTGCCTGGAGTAGACTAGCGGGACGAGAGACCCAGTACTTC.

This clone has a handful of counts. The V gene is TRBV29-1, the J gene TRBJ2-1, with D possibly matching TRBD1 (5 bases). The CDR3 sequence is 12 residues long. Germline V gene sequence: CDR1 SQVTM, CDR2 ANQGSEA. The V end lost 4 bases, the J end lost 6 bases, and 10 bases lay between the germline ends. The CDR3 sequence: CSVGDRGNEQFF. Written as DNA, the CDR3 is TGCAGCGTTGGAGATAGGGGCAATGAGCAGTTCTTC.

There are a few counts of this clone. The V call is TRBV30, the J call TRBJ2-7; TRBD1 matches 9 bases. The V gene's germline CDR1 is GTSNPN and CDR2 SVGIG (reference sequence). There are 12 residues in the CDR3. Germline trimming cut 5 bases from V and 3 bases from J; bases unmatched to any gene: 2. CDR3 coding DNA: TGTGCCTGGGAGGGACAGGGCTACGAGCAGTACTTC. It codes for CAWEGQGYEQYF.

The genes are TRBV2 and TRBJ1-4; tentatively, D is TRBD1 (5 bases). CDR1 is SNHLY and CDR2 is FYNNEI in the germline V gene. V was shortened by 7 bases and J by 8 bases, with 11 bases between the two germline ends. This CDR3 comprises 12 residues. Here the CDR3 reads CASNIAGEKLFF. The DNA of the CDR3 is TGTGCCAGCAATATAGCAGGGGAAAAACTGTTTTTT.

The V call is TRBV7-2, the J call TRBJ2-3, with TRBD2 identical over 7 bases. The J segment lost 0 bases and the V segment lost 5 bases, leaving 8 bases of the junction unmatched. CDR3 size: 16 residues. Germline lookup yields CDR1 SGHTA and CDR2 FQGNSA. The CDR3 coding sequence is TGTGCCAGCAGCCCCCGGAGCGGGGCTAGCACAGATACGCAGTATTTT. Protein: CASSPRSGASTDTQYF.

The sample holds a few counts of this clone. CDR3 nucleotide sequence: TGTGCCATCAAAAGTTTCGGAGTAAACACTGAAGCTTTCTTT. This codes for CAIKSFGVNTEAFF. The chain recombines TRBV10-3 with TRBJ1-1, with D unresolved. Germline CDR1 ENHRY, CDR2 SYGVKD. The CDR3 contains 14 residues. Trimming took 7 bases from V and 2 from J, leaving 14 bases between them.

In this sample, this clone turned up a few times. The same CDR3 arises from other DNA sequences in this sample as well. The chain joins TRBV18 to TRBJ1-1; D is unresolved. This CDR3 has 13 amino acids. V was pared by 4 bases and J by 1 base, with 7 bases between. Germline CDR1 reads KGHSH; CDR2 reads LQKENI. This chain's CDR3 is CASSRDKNTEAFF. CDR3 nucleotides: TGTGCCAGCTCACGAGACAAGAACACTGAAGCTTTCTTT.

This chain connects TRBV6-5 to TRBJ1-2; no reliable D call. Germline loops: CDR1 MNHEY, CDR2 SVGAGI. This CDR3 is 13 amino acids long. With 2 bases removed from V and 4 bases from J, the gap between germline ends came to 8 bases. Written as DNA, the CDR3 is TGTGCCAGCAGTTACACTCGGGGCTATGGCTACACCTTC. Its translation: CASSYTRGYGYTF.

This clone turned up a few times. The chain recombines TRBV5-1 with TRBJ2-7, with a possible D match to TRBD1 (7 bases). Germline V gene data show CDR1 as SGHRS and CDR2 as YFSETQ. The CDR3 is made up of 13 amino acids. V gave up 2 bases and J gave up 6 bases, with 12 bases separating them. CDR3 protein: CASSFRGAAEQYF. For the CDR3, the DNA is TGCGCCAGCAGCTTCAGGGGGGCCGCCGAGCAGTACTTC.

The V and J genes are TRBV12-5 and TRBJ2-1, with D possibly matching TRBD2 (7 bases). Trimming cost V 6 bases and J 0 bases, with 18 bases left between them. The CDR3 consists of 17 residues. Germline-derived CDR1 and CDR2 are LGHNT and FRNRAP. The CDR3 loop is CASGDPGGTSSYNEQFF. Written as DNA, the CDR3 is TGTGCTAGTGGCGACCCGGGGGGCACTAGCTCCTACAATGAGCAGTTCTTC. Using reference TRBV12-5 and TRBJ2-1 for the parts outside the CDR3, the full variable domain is DARVTQTPRHKVTEMGQEVTMRCQPILGHNTVFWYRQTMMQGLELLAYFRNRAPLDDSGMPKDRFSAEMPDATLATLKIQPSEPRDSAVYFCASGDPGGTSSYNEQFFGPGTRLTVL.

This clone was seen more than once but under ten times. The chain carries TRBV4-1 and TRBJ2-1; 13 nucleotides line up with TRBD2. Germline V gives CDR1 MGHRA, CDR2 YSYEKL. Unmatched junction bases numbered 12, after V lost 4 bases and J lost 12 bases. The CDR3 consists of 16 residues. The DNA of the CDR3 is TGCGCCAGCAGCCTGTTGGGACTAGCGGGGTCCCGGGGGCAGTTCTTC. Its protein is CASSLLGLAGSRGQFF.

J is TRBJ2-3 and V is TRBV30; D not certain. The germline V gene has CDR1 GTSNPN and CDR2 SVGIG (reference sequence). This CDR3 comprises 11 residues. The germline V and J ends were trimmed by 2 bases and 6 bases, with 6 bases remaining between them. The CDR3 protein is CAWSHSDTQYF. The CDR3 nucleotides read TGTGCCTGGAGTCACTCCGATACGCAGTATTTT.

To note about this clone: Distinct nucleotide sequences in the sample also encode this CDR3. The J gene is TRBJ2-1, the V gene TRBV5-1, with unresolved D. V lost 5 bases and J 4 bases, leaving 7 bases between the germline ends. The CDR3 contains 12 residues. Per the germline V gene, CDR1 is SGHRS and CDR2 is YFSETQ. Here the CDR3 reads CASSTGYNEQFF. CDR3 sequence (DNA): TGCGCCAGCAGTACGGGTTACAATGAGCAGTTCTTC.

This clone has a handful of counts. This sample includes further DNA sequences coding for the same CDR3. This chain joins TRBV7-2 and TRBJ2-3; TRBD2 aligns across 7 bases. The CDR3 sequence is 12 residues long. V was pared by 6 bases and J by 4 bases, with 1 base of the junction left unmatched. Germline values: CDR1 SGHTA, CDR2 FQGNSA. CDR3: CASSLAADTQYF. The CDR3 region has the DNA TGTGCCAGCAGTCTAGCGGCAGATACGCAGTATTTT.

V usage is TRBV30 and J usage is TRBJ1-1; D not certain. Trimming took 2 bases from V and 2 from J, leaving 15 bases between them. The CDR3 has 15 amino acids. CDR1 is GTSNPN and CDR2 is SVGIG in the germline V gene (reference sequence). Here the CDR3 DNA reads TGTGCCTGGAGTACCCCTATCAAAGCTAACACTGAAGCTTTCTTT. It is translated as CAWSTPIKANTEAFF.

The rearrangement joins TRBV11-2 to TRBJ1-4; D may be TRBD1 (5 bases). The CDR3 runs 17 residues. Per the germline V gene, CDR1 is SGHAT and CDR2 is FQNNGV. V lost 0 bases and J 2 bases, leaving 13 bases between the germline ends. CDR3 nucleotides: TGTGCCAGCAGCTTAGATAACGTCAGGGCCACTAATGAAAAACTGTTTTTT. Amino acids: CASSLDNVRATNEKLFF. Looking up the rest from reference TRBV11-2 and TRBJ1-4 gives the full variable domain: EAGVAQSPRYKIIEKRQSVAFWCNPISGHATLYWYQQILGQGPKLLIQFQNNGVVDDSQLPKDRFSAERLKGVDSTLKIQPAKLEDSAVYLCASSLDNVRATNEKLFFGSGTQLSVL.